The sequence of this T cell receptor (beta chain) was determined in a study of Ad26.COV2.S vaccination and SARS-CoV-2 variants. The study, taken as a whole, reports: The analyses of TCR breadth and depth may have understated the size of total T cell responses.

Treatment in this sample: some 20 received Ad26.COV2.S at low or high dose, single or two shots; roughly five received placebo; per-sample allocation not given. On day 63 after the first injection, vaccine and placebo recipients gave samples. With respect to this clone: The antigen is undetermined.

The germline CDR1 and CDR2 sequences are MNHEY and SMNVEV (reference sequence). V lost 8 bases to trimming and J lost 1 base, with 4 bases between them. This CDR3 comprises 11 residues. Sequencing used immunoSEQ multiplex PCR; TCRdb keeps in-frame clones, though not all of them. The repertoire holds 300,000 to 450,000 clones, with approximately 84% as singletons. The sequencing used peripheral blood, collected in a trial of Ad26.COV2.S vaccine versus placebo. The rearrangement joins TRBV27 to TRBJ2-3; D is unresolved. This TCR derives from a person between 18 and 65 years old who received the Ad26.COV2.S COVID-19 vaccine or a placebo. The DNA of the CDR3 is TGTGCCAGCGGTCGCACAGATACGCAGTATTTT. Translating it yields CASGRTDTQYF.